This is a list of T cell receptor beta chains from one sample in a study of siplizumab effects on memory and regulatory T cells. TCRdb's copy holds only in-frame clones and misses some; the assay was immunoSEQ multiplex PCR. The sample contains about 120,000 clones, about 94% of which appear only once. Input material: non-Treg CD4+ T cells sorted from blood. The receptors shown here come from a human donor in good health. Each CDR3 is given with its conserved first and last residue. The D gene is left open where the match is weak. Clone sizes are given selectively: once, few, many, or a class where the clone is expanded.

j_call: TRBJ1-4
d_call: NA
v_call: TRBV6-1
clone_size: NA
cdr3_nt: TGTGCCAGCAGTGATCCACGGGGGGGGACTAATGAAAAACTGTTTTTT
cdr3_aa: CASSDPRGGTNEKLFF

j_call: TRBJ2-7
d_call: NA
v_call: TRBV6-1
clone_size: NA
cdr3_nt: TGTGCCAGCAGTGACAAAGGACGGTCCCTCTCCTACGAGCAGTACTTC
cdr3_aa: CASSDKGRSLSYEQYF

j_call: TRBJ2-5
d_call: TRBD2
v_call: TRBV19
clone_size: NA
cdr3_nt: TGTGCCAGTAGTCCGTGGGGGACTACTACTTCGGAGACCCAGTACTTC
cdr3_aa: CASSPWGTTTSETQYF

j_call: TRBJ2-1
d_call: TRBD2
v_call: TRBV10-1
clone_size: NA
cdr3_nt: TGCGCCAGCAGCTCGGGGACTAAAAAATACAATGAGCAGTTCTTC
cdr3_aa: CASSSGTKKYNEQFF

j_call: TRBJ2-7
d_call: TRBD1
v_call: TRBV6-5
clone_size: NA
cdr3_nt: TGTGCCAGCAGTTACCTCGGGACAGGGGTTTACGAGCAGTACTTC
cdr3_aa: CASSYLGTGVYEQYF

j_call: TRBJ1-2
d_call: NA
v_call: TRBV9
clone_size: NA
cdr3_nt: TGTGCCAGCAGCCCAACAAGCCCTGTCTATGGCTACACCTTC
cdr3_aa: CASSPTSPVYGYTF

j_call: TRBJ2-2
d_call: NA
v_call: TRBV12-5
clone_size: once
cdr3_nt: TGTGCTAGTGGTTCTTGGGCCGGGGAGCTGTTTTTT
cdr3_aa: CASGSWAGELFF

j_call: TRBJ2-2
d_call: NA
v_call: TRBV19
clone_size: once
cdr3_nt: TGTGCCAGTAGTATCGCGGGCACCGGGGAGCTGTTTTTT
cdr3_aa: CASSIAGTGELFF

j_call: TRBJ2-1
d_call: TRBD2
v_call: TRBV7-2
clone_size: NA
cdr3_nt: TGTGCCAGCAGCTTATGGGCTAGCGGGGGGTACAATGAGCAGTTCTTC
cdr3_aa: CASSLWASGGYNEQFF

j_call: TRBJ2-7
d_call: NA
v_call: TRBV5-6
clone_size: NA
cdr3_nt: TGTGCCAGCAGCCGCCCCTTAAGCACGTCCTACGAGCAGTACTTC
cdr3_aa: CASSRPLSTSYEQYF

j_call: TRBJ1-1
d_call: NA
v_call: TRBV2
clone_size: NA
cdr3_nt: TGTGCCAGCAGTAATATAGCTGAGATGGCGGCTTTCTTT
cdr3_aa: CASSNIAEMAAFF

j_call: TRBJ1-2
d_call: TRBD1
v_call: TRBV29-1
clone_size: once
cdr3_nt: TGCAGCGTTGCGGAGGGGGCGGACTATGGCTACACCTTC
cdr3_aa: CSVAEGADYGYTF

j_call: TRBJ1-5
d_call: NA
v_call: TRBV5-1
clone_size: NA
cdr3_nt: TGCGCCAGCAGGACGACGTGGCTTAGCAATCAGCCCCAGCATTTT
cdr3_aa: CASRTTWLSNQPQHF

j_call: TRBJ1-3
d_call: NA
v_call: TRBV29-1
clone_size: NA
cdr3_nt: TGCAGCGTTGAAGTTCGGACTAGATACGGCCGCTCTGGAAACACCATATATTTT
cdr3_aa: CSVEVRTRYGRSGNTIYF